Below, 20 T cell receptor beta chains from the same sample are listed, as sequenced in a study of response to subunit inactivated influenza vaccine. Each CDR3 protein is one row after TCRdb ran MiXCR on the RT-PCR reads. Of under 750,000 distinct CDR3 sequences in the sample, about 12% were seen once. The sample here was PBMCs from blood, taken on the day of vaccination. All receptors derive from a man in his fifties who received an inactivated influenza vaccine.

This rearrangement joins TRBV18 to TRBJ1-1; TRBD1 aligns across 7 bases. V lost 3 bases to trimming and J lost 4 bases; unmatched junction nucleotides: 5. The CDR3 is 14 amino acids. Germline V CDR1 and CDR2: KGHSH, LQKENI. Written as DNA, the CDR3 is TGTGCCAGCTCACCTTTCCAGGGGGGCACTGAAGCTTTCTTT. Protein sequence: CASSPFQGGTEAFF.

The table lists this clonotype with many counts. V usage is TRBV6-5 and J usage is TRBJ2-7, with D uncertain. Germline CDR1 and CDR2: MNHEY and SVGAGI. Between the trimmed V and J ends, which lost 2 bases and 0 bases, there was a span of 11 bases. CDR3 size: 15 residues. The DNA of the CDR3 is TGTGCCAGCAGTTACACGGTTTCCAGCTCCTACGAGCAGTACTTC. It is translated as CASSYTVSSSYEQYF.

This clonotype was detected ten times or more. The V gene is TRBV29-1, the J gene TRBJ1-1, with TRBD1 as a possible D gene (5 bases). The germline V gene has CDR1 SQVTM and CDR2 ANQGSEA. The CDR3 runs to 12 residues. V shed 7 bases and J shed 0 bases, with 9 bases lying between them. The CDR3 nucleotides are TGCAGCGGGGGGACGGTGAACACTGAAGCTTTCTTT. Its protein product is CSGGTVNTEAFF.

This clonotype occurred a few times. CDR3 loop: CASSLWQGSYEQYF. CDR3 DNA: TGTGCCAGCAGCTTATGGCAGGGATCCTACGAGCAGTACTTC. The chain is built from TRBV7-2 and TRBJ2-7, with D tentatively TRBD1 (5 bases). The CDR3 covers 14 residues. Deletions cut 2 bases from V and 1 base from J, with 9 bases between. Germline values: CDR1 SGHTA, CDR2 FQGNSA.

This clonotype has a handful of counts. The CDR3 reads CASSSTSFSYEQYF. In DNA, the CDR3 is TGTGCCAGCAGCTCAACTAGCTTCTCCTACGAGCAGTACTTC. The chain carries TRBV5-5 and TRBJ2-7, with TRBD2 as a possible D gene (6 bases). There are 14 residues in the CDR3. The V and J ends lost 3 bases and 0 bases respectively, with 10 bases between them. The germline CDR1 and CDR2 sequences are SGHKS and YYEKEE (reference sequence).

This chain links TRBV4-1 with TRBJ1-2; TRBD1 might be the D (5 bases). The germline V and J ends were trimmed by 3 bases and 5 bases, with 10 bases remaining between them. Germline CDR1 is MGHRA and CDR2 is YSYEKL. The CDR3 has 13 amino acids. The CDR3 bases are TGCGCCAGCAGCCAGGGACTCTTATATGGCTACACCTTC. Amino acids: CASSQGLLYGYTF.

There are a few counts of this clonotype. This chain connects TRBV28 to TRBJ2-3; the D is unclear. Germline V gene data show CDR1 as MDHEN and CDR2 as SYDVKM. V was cut by 1 base and J by 3 bases, with 11 bases left in between. The CDR3 is 15 amino acids. CDR3 coding DNA: TGTGCCAGCAGTTTATTCCCCTCGATGACAGATACGCAGTATTTT. Its protein is CASSLFPSMTDTQYF. Full variable domain (outside the CDR3, taken from reference TRBV28 and TRBJ2-3): DVKVTQSSRYLVKRTGEKVFLECVQDMDHENMFWYRQDPGLGLRLIYFSYDVKMKEKGDIPEGYSVSREKKERFSLILESASTNQTSMYLCASSLFPSMTDTQYFGPGTRLTVL.

This chain joins TRBV12-3 or TRBV12-4 and TRBJ2-7; no firm D call. V lost 6 bases to trimming and J lost 2 bases, with 14 bases between them. The CDR3 contains 14 residues. The CDR3 DNA reads as TGTGCCAGCAGGCCCTCCTCAACCCCCTACGAGCAGTACTTC. It yields the protein CASRPSSTPYEQYF.

The chain is built from TRBV27 and TRBJ2-4, with D possibly called TRBD1 or TRBD2 (5 bases each). Germline V gives CDR1 MNHEY, CDR2 SMNVEV (reference sequence). The length of the CDR3 is 12 residues. The germline V and J ends were trimmed by 6 bases and 8 bases, with 11 bases remaining between them. The CDR3 reads CASSLRGDIQYF. In nucleotides, the CDR3 is TGTGCCAGCAGCCTGAGAGGGGACATTCAGTACTTC.

There are many counts of this clonotype. This sequence joins TRBV11-1 and TRBJ2-2; D unclear. The germline V gene has CDR1 SGHAT and CDR2 FQDESV (reference sequence). The CDR3 length is 13 residues. V was pared by 6 bases and J by 7 bases, with 12 bases between. The CDR3: CASSSGSGGELFF. In DNA form, the CDR3 reads TGTGCCAGCAGTTCCGGGTCTGGCGGGGAGCTGTTTTTT.

In this sample, this clonotype turned up a few times. V usage is TRBV7-2 and J usage is TRBJ2-3, with D hard to call. Germline CDR1 is SGHTA and CDR2 is FQGNSA. Trimming removed 3 bases from V and 6 bases from J, with 13 bases in between. The CDR3 loop spans 14 amino acids. The CDR3 reads CASSLGNTVDTQYF. The DNA for the CDR3 is TGTGCCAGCAGCTTGGGGAATACGGTGGATACGCAGTATTTT.

This clonotype has more than one count but fewer than ten. V and J are TRBV29-1 and TRBJ2-7; no firm D call. Trimming removed 4 bases at V and 3 bases at J, with 10 bases between. This CDR3 contains 12 residues. Per germline, CDR1 SQVTM and CDR2 ANQGSEA. Written as DNA, the CDR3 is TGCAGCGTTGCTTTGACATACTACGAGCAGTACTTC. Protein product: CSVALTYYEQYF.

The rearrangement uses TRBV10-2 and TRBJ1-5; maybe TRBD1 (6 bases). The germline CDR1 and CDR2 sequences are WSHSY and SAAADI. Deletions cut 6 bases from V and 6 bases from J, with 9 bases between. The CDR3 contains 12 residues. DNA for the CDR3: TGCGCCAGCAGACAGGGCACTCAGCCCCAGCATTTT. It encodes CASRQGTQPQHF.

This clonotype was observed a few times. The chain carries TRBV5-1 and TRBJ2-3, with D tentatively TRBD1 (6 bases). This CDR3 is 15 amino acids long. In germline, CDR1 is SGHRS, CDR2 YFSETQ. V lost 0 bases, J lost 3 bases, and 11 bases lay in between. The CDR3 sequence: CASSLEQGRTDTQYF. CDR3 nucleotide sequence: TGCGCCAGCAGCTTGGAACAGGGAAGGACAGATACGCAGTATTTT.

In nucleotides, the CDR3 is TGTGCCAGCAGGAGCGGGAGTACTTTGAGGGAGCAGTACTTC. Translated: CASRSGSTLREQYF. The chain has TRBV28 and TRBJ2-7, with 8 positions matching TRBD2. The germline CDR1 and CDR2 sequences are MDHEN and SYDVKM. This CDR3 has 14 residues. The ends lost 6 bases at V and 7 bases at J; junction bases unmatched: 11.

There are a few counts of this clonotype. The rearrangement uses TRBV7-8 and TRBJ2-2; no clear D gene. V was clipped by 5 bases and J by 7 bases, with 20 bases between them. Per the germline V gene, CDR1 is SGHVS and CDR2 is FQNEAQ. The CDR3 runs to 16 residues. The CDR3 spells CASSPGPRTLGGELFF. The CDR3 DNA reads TGTGCCAGCAGCCCCGGGCCTAGAACTTTAGGCGGGGAGCTGTTTTTT.

A few counts support this clonotype. V gene TRBV7-2 combines with J gene TRBJ2-3; 10 bases fit TRBD2. Looked up from germline, CDR1 is SGHTA and CDR2 is FQGNSA. The V and J ends lost 6 bases and 4 bases, in that order; junction bases with no gene match: 7. This CDR3 region has 15 residues. The CDR3 DNA is TGTGCCAGCAGTTTCGCTAGCGGGGGTTCAGATACGCAGTATTTT. Translation gives CASSFASGGSDTQYF.

The table lists this clonotype with many counts. The chain has TRBV5-6 and TRBJ2-1, with 9 bases aligning to TRBD1. Germline V lookup: CDR1 SGHDT, CDR2 YYEEEE. Losses at the gene ends were 4 bases for V and 4 bases for J; bases not matched to a gene: 3. The CDR3 has 14 amino acids. CDR3 sequence reads: CASSQGTGYNEQFF. For the CDR3, the DNA is TGTGCCAGCAGCCAAGGGACAGGGTACAATGAGCAGTTCTTC.

This clonotype came up many times. The V gene is TRBV12-3 or TRBV12-4, the J gene TRBJ1-5; 10 bases align to TRBD1. Trimming cost V 3 bases and J 9 bases; bases outside gene matches: 5. The CDR3 has 14 residues. CDR3 sequence: CASSLGTGVGPQHF. The CDR3 DNA is TGTGCCAGCAGTTTGGGGACAGGGGTCGGGCCCCAGCATTTT.

The chain links TRBV29-1 to TRBJ2-1, with no clear D. CDR3 size: 14 residues. Germline V gene lookup returns CDR1 SQVTM and CDR2 ANQGSEA. Trimming removed 4 bases from V and 0 bases from J, with 10 bases in between. CDR3 DNA sequence: TGCAGCGTTGGGAAGCGCCTCTCCTACAATGAGCAGTTCTTC. This translates into CSVGKRLSYNEQFF.